This T cell receptor beta chain comes out of a study of T cell changes during pregnancy in multiple sclerosis. Assay used: immunoSEQ multiplex PCR; TCRdb lists only in-frame clones, some missing. The data contain about 77,000 clones, about 92% of them singletons. V was shortened by 4 bases and J by 5 bases, with 14 bases between the two germline ends. The CDR3 loop spans 14 amino acids. The V gene's germline CDR1 is LNHDA and CDR2 SQIVND (reference sequence). This clone was picked up one time. This TCR came from a female donor in good health, enrolled as a control in a pregnancy study. The chain links TRBV19 to TRBJ1-2; no definite D call. The source material was peripheral blood, sampled after pregnancy. The CDR3 reads CASSTGHDRYGYTF. CDR3 DNA sequence: TGTGCCAGTAGTACGGGTCACGACCGGTATGGCTACACCTTC. Combining the CDR3 with reference TRBV19 and TRBJ1-2 gives the whole variable domain DGGITQSPKYLFRKEGQNVTLSCEQNLNHDAMYWYRQDPGQGLRLIYYSQIVNDFQKGDIAEGYSVSREKKESFPLTVTSAQKNPTAFYLCASSTGHDRYGYTFGSGTRLTVV.